The entry that follows covers one T cell receptor (beta chain) sequence. The data originate from a study of blood T cell repertoires in COVID-19. Study-level information: T cells, B-cell-depleted T cells, or PBMCs provided the cDNA or gDNA that served as material.

V lost 4 bases to trimming and J lost 10 bases; unmatched junction nucleotides: 11. The germline CDR1 and CDR2 sequences are ENHRY and SYGVKD. The CDR3 runs to 15 residues. Assay: immunoSEQ multiplex PCR; the TCRdb copy retains only in-frame clones and omits some. The repertoire consists of 200,000 to 300,000 clones, with roughly 86% occurring once and the leading ten covering over 7.5%. What was sequenced was peripheral blood. J is TRBJ2-1 and V is TRBV10-3, with TRBD2 matching over 9 bases. This receptor was taken from a man between 40 and 49 years old who had recovered from COVID-19. The CDR3 sequence: CAISVSREGMGEQFF. Here the CDR3 DNA reads TGTGCCATCAGTGTGTCGCGGGAGGGAATGGGGGAGCAGTTCTTC.